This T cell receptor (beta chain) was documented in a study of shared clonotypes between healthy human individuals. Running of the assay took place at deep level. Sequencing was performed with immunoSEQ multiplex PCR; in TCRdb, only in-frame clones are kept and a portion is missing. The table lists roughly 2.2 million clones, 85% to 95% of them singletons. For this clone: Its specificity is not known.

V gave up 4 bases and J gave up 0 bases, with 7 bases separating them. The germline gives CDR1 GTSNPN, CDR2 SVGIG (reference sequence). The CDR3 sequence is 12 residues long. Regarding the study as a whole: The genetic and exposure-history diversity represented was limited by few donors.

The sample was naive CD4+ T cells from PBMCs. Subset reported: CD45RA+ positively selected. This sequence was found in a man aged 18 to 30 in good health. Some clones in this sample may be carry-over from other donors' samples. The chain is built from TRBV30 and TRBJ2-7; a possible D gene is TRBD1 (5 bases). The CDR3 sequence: CAWKDNSYEQYF. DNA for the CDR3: TGTGCCTGGAAGGACAACTCCTACGAGCAGTACTTC.